This T cell receptor (beta chain) is from a study of cytomegalovirus exposure and HLA in healthy donors. On the study more broadly: Unique TCR beta sequences numbering approximately 120 million came from about 180 million T cells in an earlier analysis.

General study findings and limits: Many donors carried some public TCRs, although rarity characterized most TCR sequences. Later, an analysis showed that TCR beta chains associated with HLA were more clonally expanded than others that were equally common. When the data were analyzed later, several of the most significant clusters appeared to be linked to common viral pathogens.

The CDR3 has 14 amino acids. CDR1 and CDR2 from the germline V gene are GTSNPN and SVGIG (reference sequence). Deletions cut 2 bases from V and 0 bases from J, with 10 bases between. Regarding this clone: The antigen is not known.

A multiplex PCR was run with 60 Vbeta primers and 13 Jbeta primers. Repertoires were generated with immunoSEQ multiplex PCR, while TCRdb's copy carries only in-frame clones and drops some. The sample includes about 130,000 clones, roughly 10% of them seen just once. Input material: PBMCs. The TCR comes from a man aged 45 to 65 in good health and CMV-seronegative. This chain uses TRBV30 with TRBJ1-2, with a tentative D call TRBD1 (5 bases). The CDR3 is CAWSPGMANYGYTF. CDR3 nucleotides: TGTGCCTGGAGTCCAGGGATGGCTAACTATGGCTACACCTTC.